Below are 2 T cell receptor beta chains sequenced from a single sample in a study of shared clonotypes between healthy human individuals. CD8 cells regarded as naive lacked CD45RO, were positively chosen for CCR7, and omitted terminally differentiated effector memory CD45RA+ cells. The method was immunoSEQ multiplex PCR; TCRdb's version includes in-frame clones alone and lacks a portion of them. The sample consists of hundreds of thousands of clones, about 90% of them appearing once. The sample taken for sequencing was naive CD8+ T cells sorted from blood. The receptors originated from a man aged 25-45 years in good health.

The V call is TRBV29-1, the J call TRBJ2-1; weak D call: TRBD1 (6 bases). Germline CDR1 and CDR2: SQVTM and ANQGSEA. The length of the CDR3 is 19 residues. Trimming shortened V by 2 bases and J by 0 bases, and 23 bases separated the two germline ends. CDR3 coding DNA: TGCAGCGTTGAACTGGGGACACGTGAGTTGAAAAGCTCCTACAATGAGCAGTTCTTC. Translation gives CSVELGTRELKSSYNEQFF.

The chain carries TRBV5-5 and TRBJ2-7, with D unresolved. This CDR3 comprises 16 residues. The V end lost 3 bases, the J end lost 5 bases, and 21 bases lay between the germline ends. CDR1 is SGHKS, CDR2 YYEKEE, per germline (reference sequence). The DNA of the CDR3 is TGTGCCAGCAGCTCCTCAACACACGGACGAAAGGACGAGCAGTACTTC. It translates to CASSSSTHGRKDEQYF.